The clone carrying this TCR beta chain occurred a few times. What it binds is not known. Trimming removed 2 bases from V and 7 bases from J, with 11 bases in between. The length of the CDR3 is 13 residues. Germline V CDR1 and CDR2: SGHNT, YENEEA. Patients counted as stable if ophthalmopathy did not develop within 18 months. Researchers took RNA transcripts and amplified the TCR beta CDR3 regions from them. The HTBI primer set drove a first-round RT-PCR of the TCR CDR3. TCRdb reprocessed the multiplex PCR reads with MiXCR, giving one entry per CDR3 protein. This sample yields fewer than 800,000 distinct CDR3 sequences, of which about 15% are seen a single time; under 9.5% belongs to the top ten. These data originate in a study of T cells in Graves' hyperthyroidism and ophthalmopathy. Study-wide results and caveats: A model of 13 V-J features distinguished ophthalmopathy from stable hyperthyroidism. Model output signaled ophthalmopathy a median 6.5 months ahead of onset.

Source material: blood. The chain carries TRBV11-3 and TRBJ1-1; D remains ambiguous. The sequence was obtained from a man aged 18-30 years with Graves' hyperthyroidism. The CDR3 DNA sequence: TGTGCCAGCAGCTTAAACCCGACGGATGAAGCTTTCTTT. It codes for CASSLNPTDEAFF.